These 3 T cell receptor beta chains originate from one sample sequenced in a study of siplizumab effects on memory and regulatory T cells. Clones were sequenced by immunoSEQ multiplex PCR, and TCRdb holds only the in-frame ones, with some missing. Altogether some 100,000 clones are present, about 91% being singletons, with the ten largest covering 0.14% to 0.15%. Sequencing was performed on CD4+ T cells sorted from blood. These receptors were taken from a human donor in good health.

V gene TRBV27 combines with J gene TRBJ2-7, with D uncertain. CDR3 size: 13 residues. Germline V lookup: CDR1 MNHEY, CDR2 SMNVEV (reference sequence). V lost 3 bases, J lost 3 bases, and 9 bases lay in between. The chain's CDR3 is CASSFRHLYEQYF. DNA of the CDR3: TGTGCCAGCAGTTTTAGACACCTCTACGAGCAGTACTTC.

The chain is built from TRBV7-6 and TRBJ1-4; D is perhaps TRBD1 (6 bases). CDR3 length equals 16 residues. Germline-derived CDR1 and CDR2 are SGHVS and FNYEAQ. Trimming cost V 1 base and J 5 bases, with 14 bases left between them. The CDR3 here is CASSLGHAGANEKLFF. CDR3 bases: TGTGCCAGCAGCTTAGGGCATGCGGGGGCGAATGAAAAACTGTTTTTT.

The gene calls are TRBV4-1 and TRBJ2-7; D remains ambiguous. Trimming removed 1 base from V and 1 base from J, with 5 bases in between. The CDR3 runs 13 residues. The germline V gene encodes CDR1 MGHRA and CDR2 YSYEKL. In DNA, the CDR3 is TGCGCCAGCAGCCAAGTGGGGTCCTACGAGCAGTACTTC. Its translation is CASSQVGSYEQYF.